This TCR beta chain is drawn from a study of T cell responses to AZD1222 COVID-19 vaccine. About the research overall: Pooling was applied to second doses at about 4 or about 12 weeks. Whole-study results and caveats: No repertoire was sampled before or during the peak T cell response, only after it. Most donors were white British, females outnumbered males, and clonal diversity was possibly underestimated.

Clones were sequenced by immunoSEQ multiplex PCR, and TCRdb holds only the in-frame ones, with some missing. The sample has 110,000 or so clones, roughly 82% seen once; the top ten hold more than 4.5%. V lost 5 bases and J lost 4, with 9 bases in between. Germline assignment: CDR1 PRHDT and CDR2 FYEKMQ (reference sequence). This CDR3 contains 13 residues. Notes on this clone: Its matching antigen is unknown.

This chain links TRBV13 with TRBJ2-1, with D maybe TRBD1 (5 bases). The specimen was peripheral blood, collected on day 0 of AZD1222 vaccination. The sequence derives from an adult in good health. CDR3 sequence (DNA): TGTGCCAGCAGCCCGGCAGGGTACAATGAGCAGTTCTTC. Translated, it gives CASSPAGYNEQFF.